These T cell receptor beta chains were read from a single sample in a study of blood T cells in healthy people across ages. TCRdb reprocessed the 5' RACE reads via MiXCR and lists one record per CDR3 protein. The data show 700,000 or so distinct CDR3 sequences, about 43% seen once. The sample taken for sequencing was blood. Receptors originate from a man older than 75 in good health. Each CDR3 is given with its conserved first and last residue. The D gene is left open where the match is weak. A clone size is listed for some rows: how often the clone was seen (once, few, many), or a class if it is expanded.

clone_size,d_call,j_call,v_call,cdr3_nt,cdr3_aa
NA,TRBD1,TRBJ1-1,TRBV6-2/TRBV6-3,TGTGCCAGCAGATCGGACAGGGCGCTCAAGAACACTGAAGCTTTCTTT,CASRSDRALKNTEAFF
NA,TRBD1,TRBJ2-5,TRBV5-1,TGCGCCAGCACGTTCGGGACAGGGGGCAATGAGCAGTACTTC,CASTFGTGGNEQYF
few,NA,TRBJ1-5,TRBV27,TGTGCCAGCAGCCTGACGCCCTCCCCCAATCAGCCCCAGCATTTT,CASSLTPSPNQPQHF
few,NA,TRBJ2-4,TRBV9,TGTGCCAGCAGCGTTCAGGGGAATAGCCAAAACATTCAGTACTTC,CASSVQGNSQNIQYF
NA,TRBD1,TRBJ1-2,TRBV7-9,TGTGCCAGCAGCCAACAGACAGGGGCCAACTATGGCTACACCTTC,CASSQQTGANYGYTF
NA,NA,TRBJ2-7,TRBV6-1,TGTGCCAGCAGCCAGGAATTATACGAGCAGTACTTC,CASSQELYEQYF
NA,TRBD1,TRBJ1-2,TRBV20-1,TGCAGTGCTATCCAAACAGGGGGAGGATATGGCTACACCTTC,CSAIQTGGGYGYTF
few,TRBD1,TRBJ1-1,TRBV29-1,TGCAGCGTTGCGCATAGACAGGGAAACACTGAAGCTTTCTTT,CSVAHRQGNTEAFF
few,TRBD1,TRBJ1-2,TRBV29-1,TGCAGCGTCGACAGGGACAGGGGTGGCCAAGTACATGGCTACACCTTC,CSVDRDRGGQVHGYTF
few,TRBD2,TRBJ2-1,TRBV4-3,TGCGCCAGCAGCCAAGATCTAGCGGGGGGTTTCAATGAGCAGTTCTTC,CASSQDLAGGFNEQFF
NA,NA,TRBJ2-1,TRBV20-1,TGCAGTGCTAGGGCGAAAGAACCCTACAATGAGCAGTTCTTC,CSARAKEPYNEQFF
NA,NA,TRBJ2-5,TRBV11-2,TGTGCCAGCAGCTTGAACCAACTTCAAGAGACCCAGTACTTC,CASSLNQLQETQYF
NA,TRBD1,TRBJ1-2,TRBV7-3,TGTGCCAGCAGCCCGGGGGACAGGGCGGATGGCTACACCTTC,CASSPGDRADGYTF
NA,TRBD2,TRBJ2-3,TRBV3-1,TGTGCCAGCAGCCAGTCGGGACTAGCGGGAATTACTAGCACAGATACGCAGTATTTT,CASSQSGLAGITSTDTQYF
few,NA,TRBJ2-3,TRBV5-1,TGCGCCAGCAGCCTTGGGAGGACTACGCAGTATTTT,CASSLGRTTQYF
NA,NA,TRBJ2-1,TRBV2,TGTGCCAGCAGTGAACAAGGGCAGGGGGGGTACAATGAGCAGTTCTTC,CASSEQGQGGYNEQFF
NA,NA,TRBJ2-1,TRBV5-1,TGCGCCAGCAGCTTGGCCAATACGGCAGGGAGCTCCTACAATGAGCAGTTCTTC,CASSLANTAGSSYNEQFF
few,TRBD1,TRBJ2-1,TRBV5-4,TGTGCCAGCAGCTTGGACAGGGGTTGGGAGCAGTTCTTC,CASSLDRGWEQFF
few,TRBD2,TRBJ2-5,TRBV9,TGTGCCAGCAGCGTCTTAGGGACTAGCGGGAGTCGAGAGACCCAGTACTTC,CASSVLGTSGSRETQYF
NA,NA,TRBJ1-2,TRBV14,TGTGCCAGCAGCCGACAGGCGAGGCTCTATGGCTACACCTTC,CASSRQARLYGYTF
few,TRBD2,TRBJ2-3,TRBV3-1,TGTGCCAGCTCTGCGGGAGGGGCCAATTGGAACGGAGATACGCAGTATTTT,CASSAGGANWNGDTQYF
NA,TRBD2,TRBJ2-3,TRBV7-2,TGTGCCAGCAGCGACCCGAGGCGGGGGACTACCCCGAATATAAACAATGAGCAGTATTTT,CASSDPRRGTTPNINNEQYF
NA,NA,TRBJ2-7,TRBV29-1,TGCAGCGGTGGTCACGGACCCTACGAGCAGTACTTC,CSGGHGPYEQYF
NA,NA,TRBJ2-7,TRBV28,TGTGCCAGCAGTTTCCAAGACAGGTTGGGCGAGCAGTACTTC,CASSFQDRLGEQYF
NA,TRBD2,TRBJ2-5,TRBV6-1,TGTGCCAGCAGTGCGTCGCCTAGCGGGGGGGACAATGAGCAGTACTTC,CASSASPSGGDNEQYF
NA,TRBD2,TRBJ2-3,TRBV4-1,TGCGCCAGCAGCCAAGAAGGGGAACAGACTAGCGGGGGGATAGATACGCAGTATTTT,CASSQEGEQTSGGIDTQYF
NA,TRBD1,TRBJ2-7,TRBV5-1,TGCGCCAGCAGCATGGGGACAGGGGAATCCTACGAGCAGTACTTC,CASSMGTGESYEQYF
NA,NA,TRBJ2-3,TRBV11-2,TGTGCCAGCAGCCCCAACCCCAGGGTGTCGAGCACAGATACGCAGTATTTT,CASSPNPRVSSTDTQYF
few,NA,TRBJ2-7,TRBV5-1,TGCGCCAGCAGCTTTGTGGGGGAATACGAGCAGTACTTC,CASSFVGEYEQYF
NA,NA,TRBJ1-2,TRBV20-1,TGCAGTGCTAGGGAACAGTCTGACTATGGCTACACCTTC,CSAREQSDYGYTF
NA,NA,TRBJ2-7,TRBV5-1,TGCGCCAGCAGCTTGTGGGACACCTCCTCCTACGAGCAGTACTTC,CASSLWDTSSYEQYF
NA,NA,TRBJ2-7,TRBV9,TGTGCCAGCAGCGTAGCTGAGGGGTCCTACGAGCAGTACTTC,CASSVAEGSYEQYF
NA,TRBD2,TRBJ2-3,TRBV2,TGTGCCCTCCCAGGAGGTGGCGGGGGGCCATCTAGCACAGATACGCAGTATTTT,CALPGGGGGPSSTDTQYF
NA,TRBD1,TRBJ2-5,TRBV29-1,TGCAGCGTAGAGGACAGGGGGCGGGGAGAGACCCAGTACTTC,CSVEDRGRGETQYF
NA,TRBD2,TRBJ2-5,TRBV6-5,TGTGCCAGCAGTTACTACGCGGGGGGGCCTAAGGAGACCCAGTACTTC,CASSYYAGGPKETQYF
NA,TRBD1,TRBJ1-5,TRBV28,TGTGCCAGCAGCTATGGGACAGGACCGCAGCCCCAGCATTTT,CASSYGTGPQPQHF
NA,NA,TRBJ2-3,TRBV20-1,TGCAGTGCTAGTCTAGGGGCTAGCGGCACAGATACGCAGTATTTT,CSASLGASGTDTQYF
NA,NA,TRBJ2-3,TRBV4-3,TGCGCCAGCAGCCAAGACGCGGGATATACGCAGTATTTT,CASSQDAGYTQYF
NA,NA,TRBJ1-2,TRBV6-6,TGTGCCAGTAACCGGGCCTACTCGGTGTCCGGCCACACCTTC,CASNRAYSVSGHTF
NA,NA,TRBJ1-2,TRBV30,TGTGCCTGGAGAGGCGCTTACTATGGCTACACCTTC,CAWRGAYYGYTF
NA,NA,TRBJ2-1,TRBV6-2/TRBV6-3,TGTGCCAGCAGCCTCATCGGTACGAACAATGAGCAGTTCTTC,CASSLIGTNNEQFF
many,TRBD2,TRBJ2-5,TRBV7-2,TGTGCCAGCAGCTTAGGAGTACTAGCGAAACAAGAGACCCAGTACTTC,CASSLGVLAKQETQYF
NA,NA,TRBJ2-3,TRBV3-1,TGTGCCAGCAGCCAAGCGGGGTTAAACACAGATACGCAGTATTTT,CASSQAGLNTDTQYF
NA,TRBD2,TRBJ2-1,TRBV6-2/TRBV6-3,TGTGCCAGCAGTTTCGGGACTACCCGGGCGGGTGAGCAGTTCTTC,CASSFGTTRAGEQFF
NA,TRBD2,TRBJ2-1,TRBV6-1,TGTGCCAGCAGGACCCCGCGGGGGGGTATGAATGAGCAGTTCTTC,CASRTPRGGMNEQFF
few,NA,TRBJ2-5,TRBV5-1,TGCGCCAGCAGCTTGGTCCCGGGTAGAGAGACCCAGTACTTC,CASSLVPGRETQYF
NA,TRBD1,TRBJ2-5,TRBV28,TGTGCCAGCACAACAGGGGGCCGTGAGCAGTACTTC,CASTTGGREQYF
few,TRBD1,TRBJ2-7,TRBV28,TGTGCCAGCAGCTTCCCCGGGACAGGCCTCCAGTCTTTTCAGGAGCAGTACTTC,CASSFPGTGLQSFQEQYF
NA,TRBD2,TRBJ2-3,TRBV5-1,TGCGCCGGCAGCCCGGCGGGAGGTACAACAGATACGCAGTATTTT,CAGSPAGGTTDTQYF
many,NA,TRBJ1-1,TRBV7-2,TGTGCCAGCAGCTTAGGCGTTTTATTCAGTTCGGACACCATGAACACTGAAGCTTTCTTT,CASSLGVLFSSDTMNTEAFF
NA,NA,TRBJ2-1,TRBV20-1,TGCAGTGCTAGACATTTTTCCGGTTCCTACAATGAGCAGTTCTTC,CSARHFSGSYNEQFF
NA,NA,TRBJ2-5,TRBV7-2,TGTGCCAGCAGCCCCGCACAGGGATGGGAGACCCAGTACTTC,CASSPAQGWETQYF
few,TRBD1,TRBJ2-5,TRBV7-8,TGTGCCAGCAGCGCCCGGGACAGGGGGAATGGGGAGACCCAGTACTTC,CASSARDRGNGETQYF
few,TRBD2,TRBJ2-5,TRBV6-5,TGTGCCAGCAGTTACGGAGGGACTAGGCAAGAGACCCAGTACTTC,CASSYGGTRQETQYF
NA,NA,TRBJ2-2,TRBV24-1,TGTGCCACCAGTGATTTGAAGCACCCCGGGGAGCTGTTTTTT,CATSDLKHPGELFF
few,NA,TRBJ1-2,TRBV7-2,TGTGCCAGCAGCTTACCGGGGCAGGGTAGCTACACCTTC,CASSLPGQGSYTF
few,TRBD1,TRBJ1-6,TRBV18,TGTGCCAGCTCCCCGTCGGGACAGGGGGCAATAGGTTCACCCCTCCACTTT,CASSPSGQGAIGSPLHF
NA,NA,TRBJ2-4,TRBV11-2,TGTGCCAGCAGCCCCACGTCGGGGGCAGGGGTGCAGTACTTC,CASSPTSGAGVQYF
NA,NA,TRBJ2-5,TRBV5-1,TGCGCCAGCAGCTCCTGGGACTACCAAGAGACCCAGTACTTC,CASSSWDYQETQYF